The next 9 T cell receptor beta chains were all read from a single sample in a study of T-cell memory formation after mild COVID-19. MiXCR, applied by TCRdb to the 5' RACE reads, yields one record per CDR3 protein. The data contain about 210,000 distinct CDR3 sequences, roughly a tenth of them seen just once; the ten biggest clones take up roughly 3%. The material sequenced was PBMCs or a T cell subset sorted from them (not recorded which). Receptor source: a man younger than 35 who had mild COVID-19 (a few samples of this study predate the infection). Cell type and time point are not known.

This clonotype was observed many times. The chain joins TRBV7-2 to TRBJ2-3, with 9 bases matching TRBD1. This CDR3 is 15 amino acids long. The V gene end was trimmed by 4 bases and the J gene end by 4 bases; junction bases not matched to a gene: 6. Germline values: CDR1 SGHTA, CDR2 FQGNSA. The CDR3: CASSSRQGGADTQYF. The CDR3 DNA sequence: TGTGCCAGCAGCTCGCGACAGGGGGGGGCAGATACGCAGTATTTT.

This clonotype has only a few counts. DNA for the CDR3: TGTGCCAGCAGTTCCGACAGTTTGCATTCACCCCTCCACTTT. Amino acid sequence: CASSSDSLHSPLHF. J is TRBJ1-6 and V is TRBV6-5; D perhaps matches TRBD1 (5 bases). The CDR3 runs to 14 residues. V was shortened by 4 bases and J by 8 bases, with 12 bases between the two germline ends. CDR1 MNHEY and CDR2 SVGAGI come from the germline V gene.

The J gene is TRBJ1-2, the V gene TRBV20-1; D is unresolved. The V end was cut by 5 bases, the J end by 3 bases, with 19 bases between. Germline V gene sequence: CDR1 DFQATT, CDR2 SNEGSKA (reference sequence). The CDR3 has 15 residues. In DNA, the CDR3 is TGCAGTGCTCCCGCGTCGGACGGACTTTACTATGGCTACACCTTC. Translation gives CSAPASDGLYYGYTF.

The CDR3 bases are TGCGCCAGCAGCAGTGGACAAGAAAAAGAGACCCAGTACTTC. This codes for CASSSGQEKETQYF. V gene TRBV5-1 combines with J gene TRBJ2-5; TRBD1 might be the D (5 bases). Per germline, CDR1 SGHRS and CDR2 YFSETQ. The CDR3 sequence is 14 residues long. Trimming pared 4 bases from V and 3 bases from J, leaving 13 bases between.

The chain links TRBV20-1 to TRBJ2-7; TRBD2 agrees at 8 bases. J was trimmed by 4 bases and V by 6 bases; bases with no gene match: 2. In germline, CDR1 is DFQATT, CDR2 SNEGSKA (reference sequence). CDR3 length equals 11 residues. CDR3 sequence reads: CSAIAGYEQYV. The CDR3 bases are TGCAGTGCCATAGCGGGATACGAGCAGTACGTC.

This clonotype was detected only a few times. The CDR3 coding sequence is TGTGCCAGCAGCTTATTGGGGACTACGGATACGCAGTATTTT. Residues: CASSLLGTTDTQYF. This rearrangement joins TRBV7-2 to TRBJ2-3; TRBD2 matches at 7 bases. J gave up 6 bases and V 2 bases, and 5 bases lay outside the gene matches. The CDR3 is made up of 14 amino acids. CDR1 and CDR2 (germline): SGHTA, FQGNSA.

There are a few counts of this clonotype. This chain uses TRBV5-1 with TRBJ2-6; D is perhaps TRBD1 (6 bases). From germline, CDR1 is SGHRS and CDR2 YFSETQ. V was trimmed by 3 bases and J by 0 bases, leaving 13 bases between them. The CDR3 loop spans 17 amino acids. The CDR3 region is CASSSTGPNSGANVLTF. CDR3 nucleotides: TGCGCCAGCAGCTCGACAGGTCCCAACTCTGGGGCCAACGTCCTGACTTTC. Drawing the rest from reference TRBV5-1 and TRBJ2-6, the complete variable domain is KAGVTQTPRYLIKTRGQQVTLSCSPISGHRSVSWYQQTPGQGLQFLFEYFSETQRNKGNFPGRFSGRQFSNSRSEMNVSTLELGDSALYLCASSSTGPNSGANVLTFGAGSRLTVL.

This clonotype was counted only a few times. The chain recombines TRBV18 with TRBJ1-6; no clear D. Germline V gene lookup returns CDR1 KGHSH and CDR2 LQKENI. The germline V and J ends were trimmed by 6 bases and 7 bases, with 10 bases remaining between them. The CDR3 loop spans 13 amino acids. The CDR3 is CASSPGFNSPLHF. CDR3 DNA sequence: TGTGCCAGCTCGCCGGGCTTCAATTCACCCCTCCACTTT.

The chain joins TRBV7-2 to TRBJ2-3; TRBD1 might be the D (6 bases). This CDR3 spans 16 amino acids. V gave up 7 bases and J gave up 4 bases, with 21 bases separating them. Germline V CDR1 and CDR2: SGHTA, FQGNSA. In DNA form, the CDR3 reads TGTGCCAGCACCATAGGGCAGGGGAGTTTTGCAGATACGCAGTATTTT. Its protein is CASTIGQGSFADTQYF.